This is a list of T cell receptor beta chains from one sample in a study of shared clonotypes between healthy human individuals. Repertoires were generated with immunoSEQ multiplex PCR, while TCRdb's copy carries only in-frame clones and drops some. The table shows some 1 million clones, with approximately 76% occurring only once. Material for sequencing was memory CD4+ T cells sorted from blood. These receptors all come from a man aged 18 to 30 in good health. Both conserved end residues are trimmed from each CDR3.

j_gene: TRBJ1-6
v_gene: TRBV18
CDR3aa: ASSPPRGGYNSPLH

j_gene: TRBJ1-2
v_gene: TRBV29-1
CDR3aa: SVEKLANYGYT

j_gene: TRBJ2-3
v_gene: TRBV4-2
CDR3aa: ASSQEASLGSGGTQY

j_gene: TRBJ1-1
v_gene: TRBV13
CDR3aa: ASSPRGTYTEAF

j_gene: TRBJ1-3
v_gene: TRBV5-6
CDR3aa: ASSLQDPGNTIY

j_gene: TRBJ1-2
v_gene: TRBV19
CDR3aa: ASSPDRLNYGYT

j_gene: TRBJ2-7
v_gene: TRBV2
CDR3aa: ASSQRGVEQY

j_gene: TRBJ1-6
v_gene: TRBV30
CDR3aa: AWTVPLLRFTGPWGNSPLH

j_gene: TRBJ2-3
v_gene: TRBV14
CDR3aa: ASSQARASTDTQY

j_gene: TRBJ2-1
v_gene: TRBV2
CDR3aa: ASGWGDQLGEQF

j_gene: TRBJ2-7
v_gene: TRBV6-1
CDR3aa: ASSEAPPLGGVSYEQY

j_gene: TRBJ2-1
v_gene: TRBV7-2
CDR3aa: ASSLDGSGADEQF

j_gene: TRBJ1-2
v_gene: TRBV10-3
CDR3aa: AISQGGPWGGYT

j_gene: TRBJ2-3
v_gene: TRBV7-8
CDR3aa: ASSSLAPGQDRDTQY

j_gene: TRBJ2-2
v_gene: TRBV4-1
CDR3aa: ASSQVGAGGRASESSTGELF

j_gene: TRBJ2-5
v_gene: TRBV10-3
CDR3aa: AISGTRDATAQY

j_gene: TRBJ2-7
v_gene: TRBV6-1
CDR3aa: ASSEGVTGQY

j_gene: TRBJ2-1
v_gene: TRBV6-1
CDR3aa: ASSEGGGGRNEQF

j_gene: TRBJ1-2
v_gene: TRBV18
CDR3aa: ASSSNRGSSYGYT

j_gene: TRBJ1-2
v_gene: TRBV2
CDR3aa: ASREDASPNYGYT

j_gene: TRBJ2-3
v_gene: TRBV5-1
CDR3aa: ASSLATGGGTDTQY

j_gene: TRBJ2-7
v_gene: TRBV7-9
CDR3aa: ASSLSPGSNSYEQY

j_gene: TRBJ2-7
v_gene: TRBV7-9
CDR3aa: ASSWTDAIYEQY

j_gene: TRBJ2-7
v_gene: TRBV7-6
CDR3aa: ASSLAGPGVSHEQY

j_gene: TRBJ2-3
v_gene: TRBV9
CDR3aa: ASSVETPGRGDTQY

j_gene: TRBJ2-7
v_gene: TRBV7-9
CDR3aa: ASSQSTSYEQY

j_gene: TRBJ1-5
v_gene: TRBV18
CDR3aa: ASSPGDGNQPQH

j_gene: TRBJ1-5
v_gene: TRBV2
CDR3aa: ASSTESNQPQH

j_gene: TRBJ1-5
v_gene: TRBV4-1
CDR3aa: ASSQESVGPQH